This T cell receptor beta chain was profiled in a study of blood T cell repertoires in COVID-19. Study-wide background: The United States, Italy and Spain were the sources of the acute and convalescent COVID-19 samples. T cells, B-cell-depleted T cells, or PBMCs supplied cDNA or gDNA.

The CDR3 runs 16 residues. Looked up from germline, CDR1 is SGHRS and CDR2 is YFSETQ. V gave up 4 bases and J gave up 1 base, with 16 bases separating them. Produced via immunoSEQ multiplex PCR; TCRdb's table is partial and in-frame only. The sample comprises under 150,000 clones, approximately 83% of which are singletons, and about 9.6% rests with the top ten. The receptor was derived from a man aged 40-50 years with active or convalescent COVID-19. Sequenced sample: peripheral blood. V usage is TRBV5-1 and J usage is TRBJ2-3, with a weak D call TRBD2 (7 bases). As DNA, the CDR3 is TGCGCCAGCAGCCTTGGAGGGGGGGCGGGCACAGATACGCAGTATTTT. It is translated as CASSLGGGAGTDTQYF.